This T cell receptor beta chain was identified during a study of identical twins. Study-wide findings and caveats: Memory repertoires lacked the insertion deficit that abundant cord blood beta clonotypes showed.

CDR3 length: 11 residues. CDR1 and CDR2 (germline): MDHEN, SYDVKM. Addition of a universal primer site occurred through template switching, and cDNA carried unique molecular identifiers. From the 5' RACE reads, TCRdb called clonotypes with MiXCR, one entry per CDR3 protein. Here the sample spans roughly 1,500,000 distinct CDR3 sequences, less than 40% being singletons. Concerning this clonotype itself: Its antigen remains unknown.

This chain joins TRBV28 and TRBJ1-5; unclear D gene. The source material was cord blood. This TCR was sampled from a newborn girl in good health. The CDR3 sequence: CERNGNQPQHF. The CDR3 nucleotides read TGTGAGCGCAACGGCAATCAGCCCCAGCATTTT.